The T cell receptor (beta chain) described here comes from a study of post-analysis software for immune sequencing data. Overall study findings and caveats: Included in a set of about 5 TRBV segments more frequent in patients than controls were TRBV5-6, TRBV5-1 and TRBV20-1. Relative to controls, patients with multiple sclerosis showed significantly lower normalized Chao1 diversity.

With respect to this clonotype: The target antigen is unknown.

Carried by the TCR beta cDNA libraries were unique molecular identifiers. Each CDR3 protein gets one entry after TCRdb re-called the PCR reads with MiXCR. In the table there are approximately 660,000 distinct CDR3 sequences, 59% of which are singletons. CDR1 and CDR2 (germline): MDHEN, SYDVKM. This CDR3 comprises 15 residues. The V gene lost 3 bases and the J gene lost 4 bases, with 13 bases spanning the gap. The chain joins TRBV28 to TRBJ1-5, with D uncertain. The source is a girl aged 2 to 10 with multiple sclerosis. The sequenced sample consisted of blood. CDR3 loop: CASSFYGRTNQPQHF. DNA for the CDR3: TGTGCCAGCAGTTTCTACGGACGGACTAATCAGCCCCAGCATTTT.